The source of this T cell receptor (beta chain) is a study of control samples from healthy donors and cancer patients. From germline, CDR1 is SNHLY and CDR2 FYNNEI. Trimming shortened V by 4 bases and J by 4 bases, and 7 bases separated the two germline ends. The CDR3 is 13 amino acids. Assay used: immunoSEQ multiplex PCR; TCRdb lists only in-frame clones, some missing. The table includes roughly 170,000 clones, 94% detected once. The sequencing input was blood. This TCR derives from a woman under 30 in good health. V is TRBV2 and J is TRBJ1-4; D ambiguous. The DNA for the CDR3 is TGTGCCAGCAGTGGAGAAGTTAATGAAAAACTGTTTTTT. This codes for CASSGEVNEKLFF.